This T cell receptor (beta chain) was identified in a study of T cell responses to AZD1222 COVID-19 vaccine. For the study at large: Second-dose groups at about 4 or about 12 weeks were pooled.

Study results and limitations: Clonal diversity was possibly underestimated, and the donors were mostly white British, with more females.

Regarding this clone: The antigen remains unidentified.

Repertoires were generated with immunoSEQ multiplex PCR, while TCRdb's copy carries only in-frame clones and drops some. The repertoire includes roughly 130,000 clones, about 88% of them detected once, and 7.5% to 8% sits in the top ten. Sample: peripheral blood, taken on day 0 of AZD1222 vaccination. The TCR sequence derives from an adult in good health.

CDR3 sequence (DNA): TGTGCCAGCAGGCCCCACCCGCAACTGTCACAACCAGGGGGCGAGGAGACCCAGTACTTC. Its protein product is CASRPHPQLSQPGGEETQYF. The V gene is TRBV9, the J gene TRBJ2-5; 8 nucleotides align to TRBD1. Germline-derived CDR1 and CDR2 are SGDLS and YYNGEE. This CDR3 has 20 amino acids. V dropped 5 bases and J dropped 5; count of bases not matched to a gene: 26.